These 6 T cell receptor beta chains originate from one sample sequenced in a study of CD8+CD57+ T cells in acquired aplastic anemia. Using genomic DNA as the template, TCR beta VDJ and CDR3 profiling was carried out. TCRdb redid the calling of the reads with MiXCR, one entry per CDR3 protein. The sample contains roughly 300,000 distinct CDR3 sequences, about 56% of which appear only once. Sequenced: sorted CD4+, CD8+, or CD8+CD57+ T cells (not recorded which) from PBMCs. All receptors come from a human donor with severe aplastic anemia or a healthy control (not recorded which).

The V gene is TRBV3-1, the J gene TRBJ1-1; D is possibly TRBD1 (5 bases). Germline V gene data show CDR1 as LGHDT and CDR2 as YNNKEL (reference sequence). There are 14 residues in the CDR3. The V gene lost 4 bases and the J gene lost 1 base, with 10 bases spanning the gap. CDR3 DNA: TGTGCCAGCAGCCCCGTACAGGCGAACACTGAAGCTTTCTTT. Protein product: CASSPVQANTEAFF.

This clonotype showed up many times. This chain joins TRBV3-1 and TRBJ2-3; D may match TRBD1 or TRBD2 (5 bases each). Germline V CDR1 and CDR2: LGHDT, YNNKEL (reference sequence). There are 15 residues in the CDR3. The V end lost 1 base, the J end lost 0 bases, and 8 bases lay between the germline ends. The CDR3 DNA reads as TGTGCCAGCAGCCAAGGGGACCTGAGCACAGATACGCAGTATTTT. Translation gives CASSQGDLSTDTQYF.

The gene calls are TRBV7-2 and TRBJ2-5, with a weak D call TRBD2 (6 bases). V lost 1 base to trimming and J lost 5 bases, with 23 bases between them. The CDR3 covers 18 residues. CDR1 SGHTA and CDR2 FQGNSA come from the germline V gene. CDR3 protein: CASSLGMGTPGEWETQYF. The CDR3 bases are TGTGCCAGCAGCTTAGGGATGGGTACTCCGGGGGAATGGGAGACCCAGTACTTC.

The chain is built from TRBV15 and TRBJ1-5, with 7 bases that match TRBD1. The CDR3 is made up of 17 amino acids. Trimming at V came to 6 bases and at J to 3 bases, leaving 14 bases not matched to a gene. In germline, CDR1 is LNHNV, CDR2 YYDKDF (reference sequence). The CDR3 protein is CATSSTLGTGVNQPQHF. The CDR3, as DNA: TGTGCCACCAGTAGTACCCTTGGCACAGGGGTCAATCAGCCCCAGCATTTT.

This clonotype was counted ten times or more. The chain couples TRBV6-5 to TRBJ2-2; TRBD1 aligns across 7 bases. The CDR3 has 18 amino acids. The germline CDR1 and CDR2 sequences are MNHEY and SVGAGI. V trimming: 0 bases; J trimming: 1 base; junction bases outside the gene matches: 8. The CDR3 nucleotides are TGTGCCAGCAGTTACTCAGACTGGGGACAGCAGAACACCGGGGAGCTGTTTTTT. Residues: CASSYSDWGQQNTGELFF.

The chain links TRBV7-8 to TRBJ1-3; D not resolved. This CDR3 comprises 17 residues. Between the trimmed V and J ends, which lost 7 bases and 0 bases, there was a span of 19 bases. CDR1 SGHVS and CDR2 FQNEAQ come from the germline V gene. The CDR3, as DNA: TGTGCCAGCACCCCATTTACGGGCAGACCCTCTGGAAACACCATATATTTT. Protein sequence: CASTPFTGRPSGNTIYF.